The rows below give T cell receptor beta chains drawn from one sample of a study of blood T cell repertoires in COVID-19. Sequenced by immunoSEQ multiplex PCR; TCRdb stores in-frame clones only, minus some. The data show over 85,000 clones, 76% seen once. What was sequenced was peripheral blood. The source of these receptors is an elderly woman with acute or convalescent COVID-19. Both conserved end residues are part of each CDR3. D genes are given only for firm matches. Clone size is given for some rows only: seen once, a few or many times, or a class if the clone is expanded.

V gene,D gene,J gene,clone size,CDR3 length,CDR3 DNA,CDR3 protein
TRBV3-1/TRBV3-2,-,TRBJ1-1,-,15,TGTGCCAGCAGCCCCGGAAGGACATCAGGAGCTGAAGCTTTCTTT,CASSPGRTSGAEAFF
TRBV7-6,TRBD1,TRBJ2-7,-,14,TGTGCCAGCAGCTTACGGCAGGGGGCGCCCGAGCAGTACTTC,CASSLRQGAPEQYF
TRBV7-9,TRBD1,TRBJ1-6,few,16,TGTGCCAGCAGCTCCGATGGACAGGGGTATAATTCACCCCTCCACTTT,CASSSDGQGYNSPLHF
TRBV21-1,-,TRBJ2-7,few,16,TGTGCCAGCAGCAAAGGAGCGAAGGTCGACCCCTACGAGCAGTACTTC,CASSKGAKVDPYEQYF
TRBV4-1,-,TRBJ1-1,-,14,TGCGCCAGCAGCCATAGTGGTCCAGGGCAGGAAGCTTTCTTT,CASSHSGPGQEAFF
TRBV28,-,TRBJ1-6,-,14,TGTGCCAGCAGCTCCCCGGCCGGGGATTCACCCCTCCACTTT,CASSSPAGDSPLHF
TRBV3-1/TRBV3-2,-,TRBJ2-3,-,11,TGTGCCAGCAGGAACTCGGATACGCAGTATTTT,CASRNSDTQYF
TRBV30,TRBD2,TRBJ2-1,few,14,TGTGCCTGCGCACTAAGCGGGGCCTACAATGAGCAGTTCTTC,CACALSGAYNEQFF
TRBV7-9,-,TRBJ2-7,-,12,TGTGCCAGCAGGAGAGAAGCCTACGAGCAGTACTTC,CASRREAYEQYF
TRBV4-2,-,TRBJ2-7,-,15,TGTGCCAGCAGTCCACGCCCGGGAAGACTGGCCGAGCAGTACTTC,CASSPRPGRLAEQYF
TRBV9,-,TRBJ1-3,-,15,TGTGCCAGCAGCGTATCTTCCGCCAGTGGAAACACCATATATTTT,CASSVSSASGNTIYF
TRBV4-2,-,TRBJ1-5,few,15,TGTGCCAGCAGCCCCTGGGGGGGTTTGGATCAGCCCCAGCATTTT,CASSPWGGLDQPQHF
TRBV29-1,-,TRBJ2-2,-,13,TGCAGCGTTGACAACAGCAACACCGGGGAGCTGTTTTTT,CSVDNSNTGELFF
TRBV6-2/TRBV6-3,TRBD1,TRBJ1-5,-,15,TGTGCCAGCAGTTACTCGAACAGGGGAAGACAGCCCCAGCATTTT,CASSYSNRGRQPQHF
TRBV21-1,-,TRBJ2-5,-,13,TGTGCCACGCTTATCACTAGGCGGGAGACCCAGTACTTC,CATLITRRETQYF
TRBV5-1,TRBD1,TRBJ2-2,-,15,TGCGCCAGCAGCTGGGATTTTCCGGGACAGGCAGAGCTGTTTTTT,CASSWDFPGQAELFF
TRBV27,TRBD1,TRBJ1-2,-,15,TGTGCCAGCAGTCGAAGGACAGGGTCCCAGAGGGGCTACACCTTC,CASSRRTGSQRGYTF
TRBV27,TRBD2,TRBJ2-1,-,15,TGTGCCAGCAGTTTCCCGGGACTAGCTTACAATGAGCAGTTCTTC,CASSFPGLAYNEQFF
TRBV28,-,TRBJ1-2,-,13,TGTGCCAGCACCATGGGGGGAGGGTATGGCTACACCTTC,CASTMGGGYGYTF
TRBV7-6,TRBD1,TRBJ1-3,-,17,TGTGCCAGCAGCTTGGACCCAAACAGGGGTGGTGGAAACACCATATATTTT,CASSLDPNRGGGNTIYF
TRBV6-5,-,TRBJ1-6,-,14,TGTGCCAGCAGGTCCAGCTCCTATAATTCACCCCTCCACTTT,CASRSSSYNSPLHF
TRBV5-1,TRBD1,TRBJ2-2,few,15,TGCGCCAGCAGCTTAGCAGGACAGGGCACCGGGGAGCTGTTTTTT,CASSLAGQGTGELFF
TRBV3-1/TRBV3-2,-,TRBJ1-6,-,14,TGTGCCAGCAGCCAAGGCAGCGCTAATTCACCCCTCCACTTT,CASSQGSANSPLHF
TRBV5-1,TRBD1,TRBJ2-7,-,14,TGCGCCAGCAGCAATACAGGGGTCTCCTACGAGCAGTACTTC,CASSNTGVSYEQYF
TRBV28,-,TRBJ1-5,-,14,TGTGCCAGCAGTTTAAGCGCGGGGAATCAGCCCCAGCATTTT,CASSLSAGNQPQHF
TRBV2,-,TRBJ1-5,-,14,TGTGCCAGCAGGGTAAGGGGTAGCAATCAGCCCCAGCATTTT,CASRVRGSNQPQHF
TRBV10-2,TRBD2,TRBJ2-5,-,15,TGCGCCAGCAGCCTAGCGGGGGGAGGATTAGAGACCCAGTACTTC,CASSLAGGGLETQYF
TRBV29-1,-,TRBJ1-5,-,13,TGCAGCGCCTCACGGGGTTTCAATCAGCCCCAGCATTTT,CSASRGFNQPQHF
TRBV5-5,TRBD1,TRBJ1-5,-,15,TGTGCCAGCAGCTTGGACAGGGGGAGCAATCAGCCCCAGCATTTT,CASSLDRGSNQPQHF